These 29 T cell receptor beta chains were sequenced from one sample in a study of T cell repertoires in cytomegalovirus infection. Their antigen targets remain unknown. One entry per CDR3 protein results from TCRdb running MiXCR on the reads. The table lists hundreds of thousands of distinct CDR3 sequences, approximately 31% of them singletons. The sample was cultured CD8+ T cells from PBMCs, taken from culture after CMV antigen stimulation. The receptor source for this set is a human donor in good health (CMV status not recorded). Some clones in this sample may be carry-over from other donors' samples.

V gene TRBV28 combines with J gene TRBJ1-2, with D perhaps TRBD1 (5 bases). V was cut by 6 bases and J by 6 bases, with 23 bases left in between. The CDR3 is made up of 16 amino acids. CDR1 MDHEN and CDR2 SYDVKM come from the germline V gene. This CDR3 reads CASRTEGTRRVNGYTF. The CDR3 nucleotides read TGTGCCAGCAGAACAGAAGGGACCCGTCGAGTCAATGGCTACACCTTC.

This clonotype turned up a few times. This chain's CDR3 is CASSPWTGEETQYF. CDR3 nucleotides: TGTGCCAGTAGTCCCTGGACAGGAGAAGAGACCCAGTACTTC. This chain links TRBV19 with TRBJ2-5; 7 bases line up with TRBD1. The V segment lost 5 bases and the J segment 3 bases; nucleotides outside the gene matches: 6. Looked up from germline, CDR1 is LNHDA and CDR2 is SQIVND (reference sequence). The CDR3 is made up of 14 amino acids.

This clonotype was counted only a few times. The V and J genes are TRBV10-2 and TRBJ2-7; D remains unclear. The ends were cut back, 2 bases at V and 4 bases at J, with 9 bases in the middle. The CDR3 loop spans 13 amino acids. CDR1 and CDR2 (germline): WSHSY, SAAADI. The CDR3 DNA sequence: TGCGCCAGCAGTGAGCTCCCCTCGTACGAGCAGTACTTC. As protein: CASSELPSYEQYF.

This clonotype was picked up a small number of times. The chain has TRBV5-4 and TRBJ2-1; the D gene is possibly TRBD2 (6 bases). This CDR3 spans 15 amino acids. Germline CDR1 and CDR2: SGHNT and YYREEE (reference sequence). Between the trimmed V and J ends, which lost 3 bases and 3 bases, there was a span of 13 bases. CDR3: CASSSRDFLYNEQFF. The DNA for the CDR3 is TGTGCCAGCAGCTCCCGGGACTTCCTCTACAATGAGCAGTTCTTC. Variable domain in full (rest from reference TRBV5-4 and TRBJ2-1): ETGVTQSPTHLIKTRGQQVTLRCSSQSGHNTVSWYQQALGQGPQFIFQYYREEENGRGNFPPRFSGLQFPNYSSELNVNALELDDSALYLCASSSRDFLYNEQFFGPGTRLTVL.

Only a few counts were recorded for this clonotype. The CDR3 coding sequence is TGTGCCAGCCTCAGGACAGGGAGAAGCTCCTATAATTCACCCCTCCACTTT. It translates to CASLRTGRSSYNSPLHF. The J gene is TRBJ1-6, the V gene TRBV12-3 or TRBV12-4; TRBD1 matches 8 bases. V dropped 8 bases and J dropped 0; count of bases not matched to a gene: 9. CDR3 length equals 17 residues.

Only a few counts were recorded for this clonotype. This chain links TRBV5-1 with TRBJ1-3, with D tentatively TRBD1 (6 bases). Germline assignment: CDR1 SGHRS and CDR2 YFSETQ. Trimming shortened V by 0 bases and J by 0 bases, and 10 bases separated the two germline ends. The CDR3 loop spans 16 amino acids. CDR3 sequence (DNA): TGCGCCAGCAGCTTGGACAGGGTGATCTCTGGAAACACCATATATTTT. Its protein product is CASSLDRVISGNTIYF.

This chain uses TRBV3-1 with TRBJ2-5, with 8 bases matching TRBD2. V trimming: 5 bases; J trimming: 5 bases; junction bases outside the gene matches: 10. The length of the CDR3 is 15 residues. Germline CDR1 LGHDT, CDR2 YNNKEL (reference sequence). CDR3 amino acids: CASSFFPPGGETQYF. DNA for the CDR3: TGTGCCAGCAGCTTCTTCCCGCCGGGGGGGGAGACCCAGTACTTC.

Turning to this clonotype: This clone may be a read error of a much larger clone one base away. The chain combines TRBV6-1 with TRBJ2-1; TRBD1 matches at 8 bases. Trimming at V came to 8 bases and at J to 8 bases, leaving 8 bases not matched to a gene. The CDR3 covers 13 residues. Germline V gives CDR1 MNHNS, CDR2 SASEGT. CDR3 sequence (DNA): TGTGCCAGCCTTGACAGACAGGGGTATGAGCAGTTCTTC. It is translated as CASLDRQGYEQFF.

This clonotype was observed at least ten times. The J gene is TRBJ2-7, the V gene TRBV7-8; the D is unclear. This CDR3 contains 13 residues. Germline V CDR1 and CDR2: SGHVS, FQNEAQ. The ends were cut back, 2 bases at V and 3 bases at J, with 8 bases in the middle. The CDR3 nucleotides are TGTGCCAGCAGCTTACCGCAGTTCTACGAGCAGTACTTC. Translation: CASSLPQFYEQYF.

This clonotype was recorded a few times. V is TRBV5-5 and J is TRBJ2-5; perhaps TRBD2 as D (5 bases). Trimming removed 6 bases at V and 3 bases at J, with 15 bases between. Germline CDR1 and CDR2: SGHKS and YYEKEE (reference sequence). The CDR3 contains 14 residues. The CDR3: CASKRAGLEETQYF. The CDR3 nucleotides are TGTGCCAGCAAGAGGGCCGGATTGGAAGAGACCCAGTACTTC.

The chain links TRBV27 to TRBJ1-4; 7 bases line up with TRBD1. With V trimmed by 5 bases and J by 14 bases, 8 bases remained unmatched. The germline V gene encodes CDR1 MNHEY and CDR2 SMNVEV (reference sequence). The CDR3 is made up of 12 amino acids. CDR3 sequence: CASSGDSGSLFF. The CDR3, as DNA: TGTGCCAGCAGTGGGGACAGCGGTAGCCTGTTTTTT.

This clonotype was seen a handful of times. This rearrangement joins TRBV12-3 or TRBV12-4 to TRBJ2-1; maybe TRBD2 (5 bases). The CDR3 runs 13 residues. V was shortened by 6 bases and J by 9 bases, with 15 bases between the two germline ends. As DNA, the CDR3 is TGTGCCAGCAGCCATCCCGGGGTGGGTGAGCAGTTCTTC. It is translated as CASSHPGVGEQFF.

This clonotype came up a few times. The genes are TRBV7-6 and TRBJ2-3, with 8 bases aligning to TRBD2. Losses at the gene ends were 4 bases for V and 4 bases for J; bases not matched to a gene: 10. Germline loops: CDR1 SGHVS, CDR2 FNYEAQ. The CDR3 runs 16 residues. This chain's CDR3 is CASSYGGAMEADTQYF. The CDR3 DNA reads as TGTGCCAGCAGCTACGGGGGGGCGATGGAGGCAGATACGCAGTATTTT.

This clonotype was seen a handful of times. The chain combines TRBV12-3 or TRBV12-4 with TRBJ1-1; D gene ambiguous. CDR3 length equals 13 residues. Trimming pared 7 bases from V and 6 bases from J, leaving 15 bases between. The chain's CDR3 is CASTHHWEAEAFF. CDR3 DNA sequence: TGTGCCAGCACCCACCACTGGGAAGCTGAAGCTTTCTTT.

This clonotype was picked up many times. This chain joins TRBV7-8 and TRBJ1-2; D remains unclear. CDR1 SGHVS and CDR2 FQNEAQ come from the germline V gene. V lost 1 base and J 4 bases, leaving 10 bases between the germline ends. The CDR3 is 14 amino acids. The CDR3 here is CASSLEAAGYGYTF. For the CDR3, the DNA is TGTGCCAGCAGCTTAGAGGCAGCGGGCTATGGCTACACCTTC.

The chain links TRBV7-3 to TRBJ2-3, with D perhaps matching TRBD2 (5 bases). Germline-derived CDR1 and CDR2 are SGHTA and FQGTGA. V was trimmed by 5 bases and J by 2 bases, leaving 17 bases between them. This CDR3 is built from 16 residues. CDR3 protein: CASSPGGNQDTDTQYF. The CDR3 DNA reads TGTGCCAGCAGCCCAGGAGGTAATCAGGACACAGATACGCAGTATTTT.

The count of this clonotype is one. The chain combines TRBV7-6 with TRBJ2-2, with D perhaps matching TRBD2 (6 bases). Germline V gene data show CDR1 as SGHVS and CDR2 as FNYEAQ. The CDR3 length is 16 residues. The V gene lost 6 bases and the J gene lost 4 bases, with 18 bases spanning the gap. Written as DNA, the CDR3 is TGTGCCAGCAGTTCCGGAGGAGGGGCACCCACCGGGGAGCTGTTTTTT. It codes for CASSSGGGAPTGELFF. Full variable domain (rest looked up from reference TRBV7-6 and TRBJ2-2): GAGVSQSPRYKVTKRGQDVALRCDPISGHVSLYWYRQALGQGPEFLTYFNYEAQQDKSGLPNDRFSAERPEGSISTLTIQRTEQRDSAMYRCASSSGGGAPTGELFFGEGSRLTVL.

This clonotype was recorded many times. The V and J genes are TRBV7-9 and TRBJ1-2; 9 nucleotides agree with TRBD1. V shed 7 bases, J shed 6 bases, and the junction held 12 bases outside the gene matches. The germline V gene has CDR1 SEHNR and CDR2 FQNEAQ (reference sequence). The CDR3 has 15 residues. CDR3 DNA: TGTGCCAGCACCGAATTGGGGGACAGGGTAAATGGCTACACCTTC. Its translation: CASTELGDRVNGYTF.

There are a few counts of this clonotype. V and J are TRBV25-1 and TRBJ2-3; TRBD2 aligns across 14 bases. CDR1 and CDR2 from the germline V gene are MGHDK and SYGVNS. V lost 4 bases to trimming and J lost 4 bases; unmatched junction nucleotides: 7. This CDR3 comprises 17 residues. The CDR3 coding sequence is TGTGCCAGCAGTGCACGGACTAGCGGGGGGCTCTCAGATACGCAGTATTTT. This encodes CASSARTSGGLSDTQYF.

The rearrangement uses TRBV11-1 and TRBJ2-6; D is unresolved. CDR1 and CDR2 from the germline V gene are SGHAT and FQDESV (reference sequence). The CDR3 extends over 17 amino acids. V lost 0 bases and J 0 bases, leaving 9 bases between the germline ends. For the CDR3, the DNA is TGTGCCAGCAGCTTAGCGGTGCCCTCCTCTGGGGCCAACGTCCTGACTTTC. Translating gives CASSLAVPSSGANVLTF. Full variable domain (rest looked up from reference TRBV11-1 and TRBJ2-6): EAEVAQSPRYKITEKSQAVAFWCDPISGHATLYWYRQILGQGPELLVQFQDESVVDDSQLPKDRFSAERLKGVDSTLKIQPAELGDSAMYLCASSLAVPSSGANVLTFGAGSRLTVL.

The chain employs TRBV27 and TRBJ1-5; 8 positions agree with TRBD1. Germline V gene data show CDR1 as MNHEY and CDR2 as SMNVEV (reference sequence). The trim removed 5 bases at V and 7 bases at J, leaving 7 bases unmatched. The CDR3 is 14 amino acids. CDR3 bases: TGTGCCAGCAGTGCGAGACAGGGGCGGCAGCCCCAGCATTTT. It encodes CASSARQGRQPQHF.

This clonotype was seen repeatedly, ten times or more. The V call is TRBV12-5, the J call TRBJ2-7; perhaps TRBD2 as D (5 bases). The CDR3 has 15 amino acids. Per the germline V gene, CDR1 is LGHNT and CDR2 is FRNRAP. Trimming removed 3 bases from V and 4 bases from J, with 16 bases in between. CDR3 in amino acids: CASGFTSDGGYEQYF. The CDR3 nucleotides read TGTGCTAGTGGTTTCACCTCGGACGGCGGGTACGAGCAGTACTTC.

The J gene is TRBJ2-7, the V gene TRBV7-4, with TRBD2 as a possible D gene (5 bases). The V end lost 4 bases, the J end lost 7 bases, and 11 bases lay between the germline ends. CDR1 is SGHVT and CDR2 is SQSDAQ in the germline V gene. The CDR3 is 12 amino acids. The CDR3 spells CASSSRPGEQYV. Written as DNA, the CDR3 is TGTGCCAGCAGCTCCCGCCCGGGGGAGCAGTACGTC.

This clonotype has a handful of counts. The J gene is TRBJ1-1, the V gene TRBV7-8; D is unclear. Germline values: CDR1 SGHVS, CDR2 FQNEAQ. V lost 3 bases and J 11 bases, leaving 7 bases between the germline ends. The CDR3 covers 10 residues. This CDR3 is CASSLNPAFF. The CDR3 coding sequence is TGTGCCAGCAGCTTGAATCCTGCTTTCTTT. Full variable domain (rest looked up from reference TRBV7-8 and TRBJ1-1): GAGVSQSPRYKVAKRGQDVALRCDPISGHVSLFWYQQALGQGPEFLTYFQNEAQLDKSGLPSDRFFAERPEGSVSTLKIQRTQQEDSAVYLCASSLNPAFFGQGTRLTVV.

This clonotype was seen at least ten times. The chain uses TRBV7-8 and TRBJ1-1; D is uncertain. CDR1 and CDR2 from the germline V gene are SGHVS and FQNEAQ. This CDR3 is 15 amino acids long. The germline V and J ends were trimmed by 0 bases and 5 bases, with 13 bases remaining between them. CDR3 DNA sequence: TGTGCCAGCAGCTTAGCGAAAGGGTCCTGGACTGAAGCTTTCTTT. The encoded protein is CASSLAKGSWTEAFF. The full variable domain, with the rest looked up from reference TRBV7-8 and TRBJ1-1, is GAGVSQSPRYKVAKRGQDVALRCDPISGHVSLFWYQQALGQGPEFLTYFQNEAQLDKSGLPSDRFFAERPEGSVSTLKIQRTQQEDSAVYLCASSLAKGSWTEAFFGQGTRLTVV.

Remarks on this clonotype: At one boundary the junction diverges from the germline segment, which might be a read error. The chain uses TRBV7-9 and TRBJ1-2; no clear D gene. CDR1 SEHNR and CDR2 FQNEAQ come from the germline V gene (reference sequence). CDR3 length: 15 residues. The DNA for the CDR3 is TGTGCCAGCAGGGAACAAAGTGAGGACGACTATGACTACACCTTC. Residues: CASREQSEDDYDYTF.

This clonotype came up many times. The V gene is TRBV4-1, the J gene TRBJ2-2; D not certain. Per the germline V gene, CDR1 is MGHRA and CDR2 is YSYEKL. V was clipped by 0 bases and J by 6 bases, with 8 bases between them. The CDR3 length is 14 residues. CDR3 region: CASSQDPPAGELFF. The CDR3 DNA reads TGCGCCAGCAGCCAAGACCCGCCGGCCGGGGAGCTGTTTTTT.

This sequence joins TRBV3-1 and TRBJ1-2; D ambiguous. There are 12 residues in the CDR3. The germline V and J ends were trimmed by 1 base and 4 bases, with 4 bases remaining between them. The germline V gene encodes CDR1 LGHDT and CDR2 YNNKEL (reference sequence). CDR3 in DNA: TGTGCCAGCAGCCAAGTCTCCTATGGCTACACCTTC. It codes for CASSQVSYGYTF.

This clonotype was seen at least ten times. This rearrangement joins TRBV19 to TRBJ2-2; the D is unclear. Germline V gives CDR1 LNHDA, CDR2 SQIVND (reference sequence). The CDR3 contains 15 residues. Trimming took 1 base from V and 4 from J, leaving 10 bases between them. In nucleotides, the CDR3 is TGTGCCAGTAGTATAGCGCTAGAACCCACCGGGGAGCTGTTTTTT. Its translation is CASSIALEPTGELFF.